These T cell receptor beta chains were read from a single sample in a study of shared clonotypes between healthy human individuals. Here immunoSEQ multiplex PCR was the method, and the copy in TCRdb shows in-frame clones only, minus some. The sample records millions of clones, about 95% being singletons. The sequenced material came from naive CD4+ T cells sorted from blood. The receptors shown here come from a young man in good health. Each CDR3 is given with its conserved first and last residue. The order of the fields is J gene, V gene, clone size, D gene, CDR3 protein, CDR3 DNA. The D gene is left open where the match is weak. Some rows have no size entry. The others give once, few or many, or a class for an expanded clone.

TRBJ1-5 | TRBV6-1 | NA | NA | CASSGFQGTGNQPQHF | TGTGCCAGCAGTGGATTCCAGGGGACCGGCAATCAGCCCCAGCATTTT
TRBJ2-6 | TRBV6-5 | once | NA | CASSYITTGANVLTF | TGTGCCAGCAGTTACATAACAACTGGGGCCAACGTCCTGACTTTC
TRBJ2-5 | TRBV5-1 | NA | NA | CASSPGWGQERETQYF | TGCGCCAGCAGCCCTGGGTGGGGACAAGAGAGAGAGACCCAGTACTTC
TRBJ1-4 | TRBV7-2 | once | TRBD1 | CASSLSGTGNNEKLFF | TGTGCCAGCAGCTTAAGTGGGACAGGGAACAATGAAAAACTGTTTTTT
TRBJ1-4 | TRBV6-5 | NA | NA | CASSSPTDFPEKLFF | TGTGCCAGCAGTTCACCGACAGATTTTCCTGAAAAACTGTTTTTT
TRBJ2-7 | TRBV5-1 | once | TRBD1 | CASSSRGRGDEQYF | TGCGCCAGCAGCTCCAGGGGGCGCGGGGACGAGCAGTACTTC
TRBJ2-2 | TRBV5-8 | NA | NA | CASSLTTGYSGTNTGELFF | TGTGCCAGCAGCTTGACGACAGGGTACAGCGGGACGAACACCGGGGAGCTGTTTTTT
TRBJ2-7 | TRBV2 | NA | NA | CASSDVDLRGTPFYEQYF | TGTGCCAGCAGTGACGTTGATCTCCGCGGGACTCCGTTCTACGAGCAGTACTTC
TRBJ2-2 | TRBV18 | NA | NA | CASSPAGVGGRNTGELFF | TGTGCCAGCTCACCGGCAGGAGTCGGGGGACGGAACACCGGGGAGCTGTTTTTT
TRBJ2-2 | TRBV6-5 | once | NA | CASSFNHGELFF | TGTGCCAGCAGTTTTAACCACGGGGAGCTGTTTTTT
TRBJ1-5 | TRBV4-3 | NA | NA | CASSTGVDQPQHF | TGCGCCAGCAGCACGGGAGTGGATCAGCCCCAGCATTTT
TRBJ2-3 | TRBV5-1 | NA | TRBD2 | CASSLLAENTDTQYF | TGCGCCAGCAGCTTACTAGCGGAGAACACAGATACGCAGTATTTT
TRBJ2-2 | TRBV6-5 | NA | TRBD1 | CASSSPGQKTGELFF | TGTGCCAGCAGTTCACCGGGACAGAAGACCGGGGAGCTGTTTTTT
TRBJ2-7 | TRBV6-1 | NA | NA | CASTLMANSEQYF | TGTGCCAGCACTCTAATGGCTAACAGCGAGCAGTACTTC
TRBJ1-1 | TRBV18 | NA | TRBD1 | CASSPSLVDRVGTEAFF | TGTGCCAGCTCACCAAGCTTGGTCGACAGGGTCGGTACTGAAGCTTTCTTT